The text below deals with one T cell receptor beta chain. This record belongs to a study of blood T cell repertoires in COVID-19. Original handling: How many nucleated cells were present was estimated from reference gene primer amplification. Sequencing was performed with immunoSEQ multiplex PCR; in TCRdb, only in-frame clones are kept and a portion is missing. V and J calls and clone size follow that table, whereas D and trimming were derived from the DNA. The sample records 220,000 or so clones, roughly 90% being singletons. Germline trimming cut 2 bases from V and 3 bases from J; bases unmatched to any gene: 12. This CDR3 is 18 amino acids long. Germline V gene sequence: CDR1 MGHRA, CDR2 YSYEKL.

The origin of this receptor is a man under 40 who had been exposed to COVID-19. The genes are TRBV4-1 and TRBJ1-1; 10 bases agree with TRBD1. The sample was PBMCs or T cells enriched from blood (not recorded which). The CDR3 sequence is CASSQSTGGINLDTEAFF. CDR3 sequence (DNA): TGCGCCAGCAGCCAATCGACAGGGGGCATAAACTTGGACACTGAAGCTTTCTTT.